The sequence of this T cell receptor (beta chain) was determined in a study of T cell responses to AZD1222 COVID-19 vaccine. Sequenced by immunoSEQ multiplex PCR; TCRdb stores in-frame clones only, minus some. The repertoire holds about 200,000 clones, with 93% as singletons. Trimming took 4 bases from V and 3 from J, leaving 16 bases between them. CDR1 and CDR2 (germline): SGHRS, YFSETQ. The CDR3 sequence is 15 residues long. This chain joins TRBV5-1 and TRBJ1-2; possibly TRBD1 for D (5 bases). The specimen comprised peripheral blood, sampled 28 days after the second AZD1222 dose. The receptor comes from an adult who received the AZD1222 COVID-19 vaccine. The CDR3 sequence is CASSPLVGVDYGYTF. The CDR3, as DNA: TGCGCCAGCAGCCCCCTAGTAGGGGTTGACTATGGCTACACCTTC.